The 32 T cell receptor beta chains presented below share a single source sample, sequenced in a study of technical replicates of blood from a handful of donors. Sequencing used immunoSEQ multiplex PCR; TCRdb keeps in-frame clones, though not all of them. The sample contains about 90,000 clones, roughly 92% of which appear only once. Sequenced sample: T cells isolated from PBMCs. The receptors were sampled from a human donor in good health.

V gene TRBV5-1 combines with J gene TRBJ2-1; D is ambiguous. Germline V lookup: CDR1 SGHRS, CDR2 YFSETQ. The CDR3 is 11 residues long. Trimming left V 4 bases short and J 6 bases short, with 5 bases between. CDR3 protein: CASSRVNEQFF. CDR3 bases: TGCGCCAGCAGCCGGGTCAATGAGCAGTTCTTC. The full variable domain, rest sourced from reference TRBV5-1 and TRBJ2-1, is KAGVTQTPRYLIKTRGQQVTLSCSPISGHRSVSWYQQTPGQGLQFLFEYFSETQRNKGNFPGRFSGRQFSNSRSEMNVSTLELGDSALYLCASSRVNEQFFGPGTRLTVL.

The chain employs TRBV19 and TRBJ2-1; possibly TRBD1 for D (5 bases). The CDR3 consists of 17 residues. Germline V gene sequence: CDR1 LNHDA, CDR2 SQIVND (reference sequence). Trimming left V 0 bases short and J 0 bases short, with 12 bases between. The CDR3 is CASSIEKGSSSYNEQFF. The CDR3, as DNA: TGTGCCAGTAGTATAGAGAAGGGGTCCAGCTCCTACAATGAGCAGTTCTTC.

The chain uses TRBV27 and TRBJ1-5, with D unresolved. The V gene's germline CDR1 is MNHEY and CDR2 SMNVEV (reference sequence). CDR3 size: 13 residues. The ends were cut back, 5 bases at V and 4 bases at J, with 9 bases in the middle. As DNA, the CDR3 is TGTGCCAGCAGTCCGTACAGTAATCAGCCCCAGCATTTT. It is translated as CASSPYSNQPQHF.

The chain has TRBV30 and TRBJ2-7; 8 bases fit TRBD1. The J segment lost 0 bases and the V segment lost 3 bases, leaving 4 bases of the junction unmatched. Germline CDR1 and CDR2: GTSNPN and SVGIG (reference sequence). This CDR3 has 14 amino acids. The CDR3 region is CAWRRDRSSYEQYF. DNA of the CDR3: TGTGCCTGGAGACGGGACAGGAGCTCCTACGAGCAGTACTTC.

V and J are TRBV5-1 and TRBJ2-7, with TRBD1 matching 9 bases. The V gene's germline CDR1 is SGHRS and CDR2 YFSETQ. With 0 bases clipped from V and 0 bases from J, the junction kept 4 bases outside the gene matches. CDR3 size: 16 residues. The CDR3 nucleotides read TGCGCCAGCAGCTTGGGAGGACAGGGGAGCTCCTACGAGCAGTACTTC. Its protein is CASSLGGQGSSYEQYF.

This CDR3 is CASSLVRGMNTEAFF. The CDR3 nucleotides are TGTGCCAGCAGCTTAGTTAGGGGGATGAACACTGAAGCTTTCTTT. The chain joins TRBV7-8 to TRBJ1-1; possibly TRBD1 for D (6 bases). This CDR3 contains 15 residues. V gave up 1 base and J gave up 0 bases, with 9 bases separating them. Germline lookup yields CDR1 SGHVS and CDR2 FQNEAQ.

The genes are TRBV18 and TRBJ2-1; 10 nucleotides agree with TRBD2. Trimming cost V 2 bases and J 8 bases; bases outside gene matches: 9. Germline CDR1 reads KGHSH; CDR2 reads LQKENI. The CDR3 consists of 16 residues. This CDR3 reads CASSPSLAGGLHEQFF. CDR3 nucleotides: TGTGCCAGCTCACCATCTTTAGCGGGAGGATTACATGAGCAGTTCTTC.

The chain couples TRBV7-2 to TRBJ1-5; D gene ambiguous. CDR3 length: 15 residues. Looked up from germline, CDR1 is SGHTA and CDR2 is FQGNSA. The V end was cut by 3 bases, the J end by 3 bases, with 12 bases between. This chain's CDR3 is CASSFYSRPNQPQHF. Written as DNA, the CDR3 is TGTGCCAGCAGCTTCTACAGTAGACCCAATCAGCCCCAGCATTTT.

This clone has a single count. This sequence joins TRBV19 and TRBJ1-5, with D possibly being TRBD1 (6 bases). CDR1 is LNHDA and CDR2 is SQIVND in the germline V gene (reference sequence). The length of the CDR3 is 13 residues. V was trimmed by 8 bases and J by 2 bases, leaving 10 bases between them. The CDR3 here is CASLGGGNQPQHF. The CDR3 nucleotides read TGTGCCAGTCTAGGGGGTGGCAATCAGCCCCAGCATTTT.

CDR3 residues: CAWSSDRAYEQYF. The DNA for the CDR3 is TGTGCCTGGAGCTCGGACAGGGCCTACGAGCAGTACTTC. The J gene is TRBJ2-7, the V gene TRBV30; 8 nucleotides align to TRBD1. The germline gives CDR1 GTSNPN, CDR2 SVGIG (reference sequence). The J segment lost 2 bases and the V segment lost 3 bases, leaving 3 bases of the junction unmatched. The CDR3 sequence is 13 residues long.

This clone was seen a single time. This sequence joins TRBV6-5 and TRBJ2-1; 14 nucleotides align to TRBD2. The V segment lost 5 bases and the J segment 7 bases; nucleotides outside the gene matches: 4. The CDR3 extends over 15 amino acids. Germline V gene data show CDR1 as MNHEY and CDR2 as SVGAGI. The CDR3 bases are TGTGCCAGCAGTCAGGGACTAGCGGGAGTAAATGAGCAGTTCTTC. Amino acid sequence: CASSQGLAGVNEQFF.

The CDR3 here is CASSERPGQGPLSYEQYF. The CDR3 DNA sequence: TGTGCCAGCAGCGAACGTCCCGGTCAGGGGCCCCTCTCCTACGAGCAGTACTTC. The rearrangement joins TRBV27 to TRBJ2-7; D is perhaps TRBD1 (6 bases). Trimming took 6 bases from V and 0 from J, leaving 24 bases between them. The CDR3 has 18 amino acids. Germline CDR1 and CDR2: MNHEY and SMNVEV (reference sequence).

This clone has more than one count but fewer than ten. V gene TRBV14 combines with J gene TRBJ1-1; 8 bases match TRBD1. The germline V gene has CDR1 SGHDN and CDR2 FVKESK. The ends lost 8 bases at V and 0 bases at J; junction bases unmatched: 17. This CDR3 contains 18 residues. This CDR3 is CASLQGRRTGKLNTEAFF. Written as DNA, the CDR3 is TGTGCCAGCCTGCAGGGGCGGAGGACAGGGAAGCTGAACACTGAAGCTTTCTTT.

The chain links TRBV18 to TRBJ1-1, with D possibly being TRBD1 (6 bases). This CDR3 region has 17 residues. Germline loops: CDR1 KGHSH, CDR2 LQKENI. Trimming left V 3 bases short and J 2 bases short, with 19 bases between. Here the CDR3 DNA reads TGTGCCAGCTCACCGAGGACCGCCCCAGGGGCAAACACTGAAGCTTTCTTT. Its protein is CASSPRTAPGANTEAFF.

The rearrangement joins TRBV7-9 to TRBJ1-4, with 8 positions matching TRBD1. The germline CDR1 and CDR2 sequences are SEHNR and FQNEAQ (reference sequence). CDR3 length: 16 residues. V shed 0 bases, J shed 7 bases, and the junction held 7 bases outside the gene matches. CDR3 in amino acids: CASSLAPGGVGEKLFF. CDR3 nucleotides: TGTGCCAGCAGCTTAGCGCCAGGGGGCGTTGGTGAAAAACTGTTTTTT.

CDR3 sequence (DNA): TGTGCCAGCAGGTATCGGGAAGGCCAAGAGACCCAGTACTTC. Its translation: CASRYREGQETQYF. V is TRBV6-6 and J is TRBJ2-5, with D maybe TRBD2 (5 bases). Trimming cost V 6 bases and J 1 base, with 12 bases left between them. The CDR3 loop spans 14 amino acids. Germline values: CDR1 MNHNY, CDR2 SVGAGI (reference sequence).

The chain employs TRBV28 and TRBJ2-7, with 13 bases identical to TRBD2. The CDR3 extends over 16 amino acids. The germline V gene has CDR1 MDHEN and CDR2 SYDVKM. V lost 7 bases and J lost 2; bases outside the gene matches: 8. In nucleotides, the CDR3 is TGTGCCAGCAAGGGACTAGCGGGAATTACTGCCTACGAGCAGTACTTC. Translation gives CASKGLAGITAYEQYF.

The genes are TRBV11-2 and TRBJ2-5; 7 nucleotides line up with TRBD2. The germline V gene has CDR1 SGHAT and CDR2 FQNNGV. V trimming: 3 bases; J trimming: 5 bases; junction bases outside the gene matches: 12. The CDR3 extends over 16 amino acids. The CDR3 nucleotides read TGTGCCAGCAGCTTTAACCGAGCGGGACCCAAGGAGACCCAGTACTTC. It is translated as CASSFNRAGPKETQYF.

The chain joins TRBV25-1 to TRBJ2-5; D possibly corresponds to TRBD1 (6 bases). CDR1 MGHDK and CDR2 SYGVNS come from the germline V gene. The V and J ends lost 2 bases and 2 bases respectively, with 12 bases between them. The CDR3 is 15 residues long. The chain's CDR3 is CASSEQGWEQETQYF. The CDR3 bases are TGTGCCAGCAGTGAACAGGGGTGGGAGCAAGAGACCCAGTACTTC. Full variable domain (rest looked up from reference TRBV25-1 and TRBJ2-5): EADIYQTPRYLVIGTGKKITLECSQTMGHDKMYWYQQDPGMELHLIHYSYGVNSTEKGDLSSESTVSRIRTEHFPLTLESARPSHTSQYLCASSEQGWEQETQYFGPGTRLLVL.

The chain has TRBV7-8 and TRBJ2-1; the match to TRBD2 covers 7 bases. V was pared by 2 bases and J by 4 bases, with 8 bases of the junction left unmatched. The CDR3 runs to 16 residues. Germline V CDR1 and CDR2: SGHVS, FQNEAQ. CDR3 loop: CASSLIVGLQYNEQFF. The CDR3 nucleotides are TGTGCCAGCAGCTTAATAGTGGGACTACAGTACAATGAGCAGTTCTTC. The full variable domain, its missing parts supplied by reference TRBV7-8 and TRBJ2-1, is GAGVSQSPRYKVAKRGQDVALRCDPISGHVSLFWYQQALGQGPEFLTYFQNEAQLDKSGLPSDRFFAERPEGSVSTLKIQRTQQEDSAVYLCASSLIVGLQYNEQFFGPGTRLTVL.

The chain couples TRBV9 to TRBJ2-3; 11 nucleotides line up with TRBD2. Trimming cost V 3 bases and J 4 bases; bases outside gene matches: 10. Germline V CDR1 and CDR2: SGDLS, YYNGEE. CDR3 size: 17 residues. CDR3 region: CASSGGLTSGKADTQYF. CDR3 sequence (DNA): TGTGCCAGCAGCGGTGGCTTGACTAGCGGGAAAGCAGATACGCAGTATTTT.

V usage is TRBV19 and J usage is TRBJ2-3, with a weak D call TRBD2 (5 bases). The V end lost 1 base, the J end lost 4 bases, and 15 bases lay between the germline ends. This CDR3 is built from 16 residues. Germline V lookup: CDR1 LNHDA, CDR2 SQIVND (reference sequence). The CDR3 reads CASSIVRGWSPDTQYF. The DNA of the CDR3 is TGTGCCAGTAGTATAGTTCGGGGTTGGAGCCCAGATACGCAGTATTTT.

This clone was counted once. J is TRBJ1-1 and V is TRBV6-1, with D unresolved. The CDR3 covers 13 residues. From germline, CDR1 is MNHNS and CDR2 SASEGT. The V end lost 2 bases, the J end lost 3 bases, and 7 bases lay between the germline ends. This chain's CDR3 is CASSEITDTEAFF. The CDR3 coding sequence is TGTGCCAGCAGTGAAATCACAGACACTGAAGCTTTCTTT.

V is TRBV9 and J is TRBJ2-3; D is perhaps TRBD2 (5 bases). Per germline, CDR1 SGDLS and CDR2 YYNGEE. The CDR3 contains 15 residues. V dropped 0 bases and J dropped 1 base, with 9 bases sitting between them. CDR3 DNA: TGTGCCAGCAGCGTAGCTACGCGGGGCACAGATACGCAGTATTTT. Its protein is CASSVATRGTDTQYF.

V gene TRBV11-2 combines with J gene TRBJ2-3; 7 positions agree with TRBD2. The ends lost 1 base at V and 4 bases at J; junction bases unmatched: 8. The CDR3 length is 16 residues. Germline V lookup: CDR1 SGHAT, CDR2 FQNNGV. The CDR3 DNA follows: TGTGCCAGCAGCTTAGGGGGCGGGAGATACTCAGATACGCAGTATTTT. It specifies CASSLGGGRYSDTQYF.

The table lists this clone with a count of one. This chain uses TRBV19 with TRBJ1-2, with 7 bases fitting TRBD1. Germline assignment: CDR1 LNHDA and CDR2 SQIVND (reference sequence). The trim removed 7 bases at V and 4 bases at J, leaving 6 bases unmatched. The CDR3 is made up of 13 amino acids. This CDR3 is CASTPDRSYGYTF. In nucleotides, the CDR3 is TGTGCCAGTACCCCGGACAGGAGCTATGGCTACACCTTC.

The V and J genes are TRBV7-6 and TRBJ1-1; 11 bases line up with TRBD1. The junction had 4 bases not matched to a gene; V was cut back by 5 bases and J by 8 bases. CDR1 and CDR2 (germline): SGHVS, FNYEAQ. The CDR3 spans 13 residues. In DNA, the CDR3 is TGTGCCAGCAGCCAGTGGACAGGGGGCGAAGCTTTCTTT. This sequence encodes CASSQWTGGEAFF. Together with reference TRBV7-6 and TRBJ1-1, the CDR3 gives the full variable domain: GAGVSQSPRYKVTKRGQDVALRCDPISGHVSLYWYRQALGQGPEFLTYFNYEAQQDKSGLPNDRFSAERPEGSISTLTIQRTEQRDSAMYRCASSQWTGGEAFFGQGTRLTVV.

V usage is TRBV9 and J usage is TRBJ1-2, with a weak D call TRBD1 (6 bases). Germline CDR1 reads SGDLS; CDR2 reads YYNGEE. The CDR3 length is 15 residues. The germline V and J ends were trimmed by 4 bases and 6 bases, with 19 bases remaining between them. Here the CDR3 DNA reads TGTGCCAGCAGCCCCCTCAGCAAGGGGGTGAATGGCTACACCTTC. This codes for CASSPLSKGVNGYTF. The whole variable domain, filled in from reference TRBV9 and TRBJ1-2, reads DSGVTQTPKHLITATGQRVTLRCSPRSGDLSVYWYQQSLDQGLQFLIQYYNGEERAKGNILERFSAQQFPDLHSELNLSSLELGDSALYFCASSPLSKGVNGYTFGSGTRLTVV.

In this sample, this clone turned up once. The chain employs TRBV27 and TRBJ2-1; TRBD2 might be the D (5 bases). The CDR3 runs 15 residues. The V and J ends lost 2 bases and 5 bases respectively, with 13 bases between them. Germline loops: CDR1 MNHEY, CDR2 SMNVEV (reference sequence). CDR3 in amino acids: CASSLRLAADNEQFF. CDR3 DNA: TGTGCCAGCAGTTTAAGGCTAGCAGCCGACAATGAGCAGTTCTTC.

The table lists this clone with a few counts. The chain has TRBV28 and TRBJ1-5; D unresolved. Germline CDR1 reads MDHEN; CDR2 reads SYDVKM. Between the trimmed V and J ends, which lost 5 bases and 4 bases, there was a span of 15 bases. This CDR3 has 15 residues. The CDR3 nucleotides are TGTGCCAGCAGTCATACGGGAAAAGGGAATCAGCCCCAGCATTTT. This gives the protein CASSHTGKGNQPQHF.

V is TRBV6-6 and J is TRBJ1-1; D perhaps matches TRBD1 (6 bases). The ends were cut back, 4 bases at V and 5 bases at J, with 11 bases in the middle. Germline lookup yields CDR1 MNHNY and CDR2 SVGAGI (reference sequence). This CDR3 is built from 13 residues. The DNA for the CDR3 is TGTGCCAGCAGTTTCGTGGGGGCAACTGAAGCTTTCTTT. It translates to CASSFVGATEAFF.

The V call is TRBV6-5, the J call TRBJ1-1; D is uncertain. Looked up from germline, CDR1 is MNHEY and CDR2 is SVGAGI. The CDR3 covers 12 residues. The V and J ends lost 2 bases and 9 bases respectively, with 10 bases between them. CDR3 nucleotides: TGTGCCAGCAGTTACGGAGCTAATAAAGCTTTCTTT. Amino acids: CASSYGANKAFF.